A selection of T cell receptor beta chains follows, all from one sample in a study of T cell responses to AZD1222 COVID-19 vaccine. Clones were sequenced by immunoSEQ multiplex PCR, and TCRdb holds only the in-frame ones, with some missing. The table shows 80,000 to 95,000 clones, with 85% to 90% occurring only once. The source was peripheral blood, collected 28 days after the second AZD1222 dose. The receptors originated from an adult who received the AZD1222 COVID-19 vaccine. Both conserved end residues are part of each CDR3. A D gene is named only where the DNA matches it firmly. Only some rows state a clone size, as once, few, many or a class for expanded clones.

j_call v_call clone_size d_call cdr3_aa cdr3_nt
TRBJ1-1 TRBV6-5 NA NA CASSYSGSSGTEAFF TGTGCCAGCAGTTACTCGGGAAGCTCGGGGACTGAAGCTTTCTTT
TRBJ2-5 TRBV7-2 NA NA CASSQDLLLMTQYF TGTGCCAGCAGTCAGGACTTGCTCCTTATGACCCAGTACTTC
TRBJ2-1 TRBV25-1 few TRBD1 CASSGIRQGEQFF TGTGCCAGCAGTGGTATTCGACAGGGAGAGCAGTTCTTC
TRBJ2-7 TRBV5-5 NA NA CASSETGRENEQYF TGTGCCAGCAGCGAGACAGGGAGGGAGAACGAGCAGTACTTC
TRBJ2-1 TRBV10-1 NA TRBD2 CASSEPRPRLAGRYEQFF TGCGCCAGCAGTGAGCCGCGACCCAGACTAGCGGGGAGATATGAGCAGTTCTTC
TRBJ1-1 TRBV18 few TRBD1 CASSPRTGDTAEAFF TGTGCCAGCTCACCAAGGACAGGGGATACCGCTGAAGCTTTCTTT
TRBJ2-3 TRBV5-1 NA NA CASSLATDTQYF TGCGCCAGCAGCTTGGCCACAGATACGCAGTATTTT
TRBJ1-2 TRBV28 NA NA CASTLQENYGYTF TGTGCCAGCACTTTACAGGAGAACTATGGCTACACCTTC
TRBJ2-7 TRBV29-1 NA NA CSVVVEPLKPEQYF TGCAGCGTTGTAGTCGAACCCCTGAAACCCGAGCAGTACTTC
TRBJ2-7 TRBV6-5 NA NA CASTDGREQYF TGTGCCAGCACCGATGGACGCGAGCAGTACTTC
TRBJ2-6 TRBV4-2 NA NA CASSHQGTGLAGANVLTF TGTGCCAGCAGCCACCAGGGAACTGGTTTAGCTGGGGCCAACGTCCTGACTTTC
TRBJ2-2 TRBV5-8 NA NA CASSLGTGTSNTGELFF TGTGCCAGCAGCTTGGGTACCGGGACTTCGAACACCGGGGAGCTGTTTTTT
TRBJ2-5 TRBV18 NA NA CASSPPPGERRETQYF TGTGCCAGCTCACCCCCTCCGGGAGAAAGGAGAGAGACCCAGTACTTC
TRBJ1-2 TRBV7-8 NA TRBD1 CASSLILGLGTAGYTF TGTGCCAGCAGCTTAATTTTGGGTTTAGGGACAGCAGGCTACACCTTC